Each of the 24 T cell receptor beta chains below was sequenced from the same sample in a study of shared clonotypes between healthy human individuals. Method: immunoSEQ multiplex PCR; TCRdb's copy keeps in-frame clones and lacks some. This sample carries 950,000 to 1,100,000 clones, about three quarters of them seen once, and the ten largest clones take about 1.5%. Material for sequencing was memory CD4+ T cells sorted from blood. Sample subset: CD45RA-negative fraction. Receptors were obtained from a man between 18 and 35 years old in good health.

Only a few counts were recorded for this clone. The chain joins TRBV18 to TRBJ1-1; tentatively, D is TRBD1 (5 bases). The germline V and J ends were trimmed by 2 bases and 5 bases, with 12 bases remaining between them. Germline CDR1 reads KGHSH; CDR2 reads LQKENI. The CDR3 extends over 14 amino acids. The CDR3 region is CASSPTGAWTEAFF. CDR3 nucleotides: TGTGCCAGCTCACCAACTGGGGCCTGGACTGAAGCTTTCTTT.

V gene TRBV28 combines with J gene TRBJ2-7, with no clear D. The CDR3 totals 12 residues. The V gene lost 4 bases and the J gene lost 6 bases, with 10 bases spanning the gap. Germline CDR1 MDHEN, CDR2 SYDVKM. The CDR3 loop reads CASSSTVAEQYF. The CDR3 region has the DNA TGTGCCAGCAGTTCCACAGTAGCCGAGCAGTACTTC.

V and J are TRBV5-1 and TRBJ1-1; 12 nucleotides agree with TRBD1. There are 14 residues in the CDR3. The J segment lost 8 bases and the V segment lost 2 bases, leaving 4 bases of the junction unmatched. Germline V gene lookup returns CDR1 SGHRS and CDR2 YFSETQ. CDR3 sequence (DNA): TGCGCCAGCAGCTTCCGGGACAGGGGGCTGGAAGCTTTCTTT. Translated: CASSFRDRGLEAFF.

DNA of the CDR3: TGTGCCAGCAGCTTGGCCCCTAGCGGGGGGGCATACGAGCAGTACTTC. Its protein is CASSLAPSGGAYEQYF. The chain carries TRBV5-5 and TRBJ2-7, with TRBD2 identical over 12 bases. The V segment lost 0 bases and the J segment 4 bases; nucleotides outside the gene matches: 5. Germline assignment: CDR1 SGHKS and CDR2 YYEKEE (reference sequence). The CDR3 has 16 residues.

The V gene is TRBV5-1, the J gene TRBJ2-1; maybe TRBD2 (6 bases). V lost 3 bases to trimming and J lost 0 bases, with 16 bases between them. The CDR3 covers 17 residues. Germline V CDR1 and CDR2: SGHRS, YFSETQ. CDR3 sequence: CASSSGTSGFSYNEQFF. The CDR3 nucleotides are TGCGCCAGCAGCTCCGGGACTTCAGGGTTCTCCTACAATGAGCAGTTCTTC.

DNA of the CDR3: TGTGCCAGTAGTACGGGACTAGGGTCGGGCAATGAGCAGTTCTTC. This codes for CASSTGLGSGNEQFF. The gene calls are TRBV19 and TRBJ2-1; 8 positions agree with TRBD2. Trimming at V came to 4 bases and at J to 6 bases, leaving 8 bases not matched to a gene. This CDR3 is built from 15 residues. Looked up from germline, CDR1 is LNHDA and CDR2 is SQIVND (reference sequence).

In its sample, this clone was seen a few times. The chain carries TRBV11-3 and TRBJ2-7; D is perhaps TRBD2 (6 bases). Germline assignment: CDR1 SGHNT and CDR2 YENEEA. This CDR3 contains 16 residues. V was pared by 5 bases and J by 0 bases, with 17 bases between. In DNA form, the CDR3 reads TGTGCCAGCAGCCCCCCCTCCTCGGACTACTCCTACGAGCAGTACTTC. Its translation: CASSPPSSDYSYEQYF.

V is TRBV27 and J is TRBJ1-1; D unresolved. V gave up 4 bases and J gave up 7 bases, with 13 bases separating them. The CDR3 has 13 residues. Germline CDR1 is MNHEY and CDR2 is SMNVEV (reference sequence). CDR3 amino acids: CASSSPRRGEAFF. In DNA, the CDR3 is TGTGCCAGCAGTTCACCCCGACGGGGTGAAGCTTTCTTT.

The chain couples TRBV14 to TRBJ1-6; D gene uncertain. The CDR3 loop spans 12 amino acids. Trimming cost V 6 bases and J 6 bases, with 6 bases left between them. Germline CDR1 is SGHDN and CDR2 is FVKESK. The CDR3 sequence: CASSLGNSPLHF. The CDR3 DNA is TGTGCCAGCAGTCTGGGTAATTCACCCCTCCACTTT.

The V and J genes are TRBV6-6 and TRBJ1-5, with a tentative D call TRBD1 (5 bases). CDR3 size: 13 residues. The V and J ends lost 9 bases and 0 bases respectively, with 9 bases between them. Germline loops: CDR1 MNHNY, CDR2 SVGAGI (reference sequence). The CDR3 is CASGGHSNQPQHF. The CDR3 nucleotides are TGTGCCAGTGGGGGTCATAGCAATCAGCCCCAGCATTTT.

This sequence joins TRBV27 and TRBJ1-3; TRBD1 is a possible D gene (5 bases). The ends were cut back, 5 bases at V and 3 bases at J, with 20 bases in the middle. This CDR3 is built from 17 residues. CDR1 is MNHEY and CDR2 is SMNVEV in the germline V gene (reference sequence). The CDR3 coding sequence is TGTGCCAGCAGTCCCTTGTGGGGGTACTATGGTGGAAACACCATATATTTT. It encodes CASSPLWGYYGGNTIYF.

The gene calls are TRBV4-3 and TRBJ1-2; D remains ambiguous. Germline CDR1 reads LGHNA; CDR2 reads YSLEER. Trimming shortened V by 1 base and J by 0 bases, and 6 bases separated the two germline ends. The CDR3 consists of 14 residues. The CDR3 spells CASSQVPANYGYTF. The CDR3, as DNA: TGCGCCAGCAGCCAAGTCCCCGCTAACTATGGCTACACCTTC.

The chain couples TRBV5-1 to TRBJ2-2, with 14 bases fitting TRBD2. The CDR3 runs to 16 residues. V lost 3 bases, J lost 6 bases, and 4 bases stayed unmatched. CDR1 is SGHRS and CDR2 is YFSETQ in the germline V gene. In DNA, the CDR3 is TGCGCCAGCAGCTCCGGGACTAGCGGGAGACCCGGGGAGCTGTTTTTT. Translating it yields CASSSGTSGRPGELFF.

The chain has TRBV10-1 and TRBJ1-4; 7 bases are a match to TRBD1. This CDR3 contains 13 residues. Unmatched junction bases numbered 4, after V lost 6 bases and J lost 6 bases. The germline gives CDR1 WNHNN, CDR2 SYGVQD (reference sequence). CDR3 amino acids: CASSRDSYEKLFF. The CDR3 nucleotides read TGCGCCAGCAGCCGGGACAGTTATGAAAAACTGTTTTTT.

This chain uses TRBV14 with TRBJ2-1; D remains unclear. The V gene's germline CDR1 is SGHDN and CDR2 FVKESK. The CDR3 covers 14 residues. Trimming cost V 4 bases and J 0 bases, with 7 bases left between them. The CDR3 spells CASSRASSYNEQFF. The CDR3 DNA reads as TGTGCCAGCAGCCGGGCGTCCTCCTACAATGAGCAGTTCTTC.

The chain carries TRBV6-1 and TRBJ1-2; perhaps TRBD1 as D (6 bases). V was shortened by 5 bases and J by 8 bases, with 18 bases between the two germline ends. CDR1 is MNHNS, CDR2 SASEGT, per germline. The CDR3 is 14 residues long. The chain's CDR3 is CASSQKSAGDGYTF. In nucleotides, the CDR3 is TGTGCCAGCAGTCAAAAATCCGCAGGGGACGGCTACACCTTC.

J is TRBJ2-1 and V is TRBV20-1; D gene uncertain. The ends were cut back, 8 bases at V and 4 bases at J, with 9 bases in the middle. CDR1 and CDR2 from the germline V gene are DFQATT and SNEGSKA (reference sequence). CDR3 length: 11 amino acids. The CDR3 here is CSPFRYNEQFF. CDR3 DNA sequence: TGCAGTCCCTTCCGATACAATGAGCAGTTCTTC.

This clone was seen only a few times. The CDR3 protein is CASSPPNRAGGGQDQFF. In DNA, the CDR3 is TGTGCCAGCTCACCACCGAATAGAGCGGGAGGGGGACAGGATCAGTTCTTC. The chain employs TRBV18 and TRBJ2-1; 10 bases are a match to TRBD2. V shed 0 bases, J shed 13 bases, and the junction held 15 bases outside the gene matches. The CDR3 consists of 17 residues. Germline V gene lookup returns CDR1 KGHSH and CDR2 LQKENI.

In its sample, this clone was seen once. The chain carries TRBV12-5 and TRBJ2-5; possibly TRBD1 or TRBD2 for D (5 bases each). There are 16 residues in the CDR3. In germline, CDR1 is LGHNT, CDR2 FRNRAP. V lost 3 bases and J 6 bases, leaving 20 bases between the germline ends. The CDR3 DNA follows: TGTGCTAGTGGTTTCGGGACCCTTCTGGGGAGACAGACCCAGTACTTC. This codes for CASGFGTLLGRQTQYF.

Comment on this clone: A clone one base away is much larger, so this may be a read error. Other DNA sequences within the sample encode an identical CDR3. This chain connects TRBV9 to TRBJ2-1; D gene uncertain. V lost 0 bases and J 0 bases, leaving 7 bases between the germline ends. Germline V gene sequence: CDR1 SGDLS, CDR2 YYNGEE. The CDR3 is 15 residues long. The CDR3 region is CASSVAWSSYNEQFF. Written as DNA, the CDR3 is TGTGCCAGCAGCGTAGCCTGGAGCTCCTACAATGAGCAGTTCTTC.

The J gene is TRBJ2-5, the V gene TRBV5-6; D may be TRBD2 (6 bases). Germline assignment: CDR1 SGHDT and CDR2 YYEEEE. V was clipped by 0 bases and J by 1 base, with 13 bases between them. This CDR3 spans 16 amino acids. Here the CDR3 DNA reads TGTGCCAGCAGCTTGGGGGCGGGGTTGTTCCAAGAGACCCAGTACTTC. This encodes CASSLGAGLFQETQYF.

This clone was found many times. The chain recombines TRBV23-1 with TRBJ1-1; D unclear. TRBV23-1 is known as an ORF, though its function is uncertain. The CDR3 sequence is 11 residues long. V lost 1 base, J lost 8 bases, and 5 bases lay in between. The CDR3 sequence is CASSQFAEAFF. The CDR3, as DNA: TGCGCCAGCAGTCAATTTGCCGAAGCTTTCTTT.

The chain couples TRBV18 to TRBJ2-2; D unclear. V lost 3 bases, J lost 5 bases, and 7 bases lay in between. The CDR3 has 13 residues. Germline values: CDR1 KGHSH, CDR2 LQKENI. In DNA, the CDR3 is TGTGCCAGCTCACCGGATATGACCGGGGAGCTGTTTTTT. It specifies CASSPDMTGELFF.

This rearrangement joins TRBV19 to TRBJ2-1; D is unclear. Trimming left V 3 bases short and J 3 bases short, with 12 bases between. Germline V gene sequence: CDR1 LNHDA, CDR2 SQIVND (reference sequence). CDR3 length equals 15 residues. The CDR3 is CASSINVGFYNEQFF. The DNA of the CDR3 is TGTGCCAGTAGTATTAATGTCGGGTTCTACAATGAGCAGTTCTTC.